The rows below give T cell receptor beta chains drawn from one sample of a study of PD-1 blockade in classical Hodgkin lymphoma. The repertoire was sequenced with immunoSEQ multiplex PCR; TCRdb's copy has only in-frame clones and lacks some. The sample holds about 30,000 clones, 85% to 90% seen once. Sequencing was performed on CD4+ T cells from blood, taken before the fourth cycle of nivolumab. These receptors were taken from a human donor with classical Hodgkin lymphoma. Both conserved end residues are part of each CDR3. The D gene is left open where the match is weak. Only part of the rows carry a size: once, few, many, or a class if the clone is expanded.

CDR3 protein: CASSQSEGSTGELFF
CDR3 DNA: TGTGCCAGCAGCCAATCCGAGGGGAGCACCGGGGAGCTGTTTTTT
J gene: TRBJ2-2
V gene: TRBV16
D gene: -
clone size: -

CDR3 protein: CASSFGRENIQYF
CDR3 DNA: TGTGCCAGCAGCTTCGGAAGAGAAAACATTCAGTACTTC
J gene: TRBJ2-4
V gene: TRBV5-4
D gene: -
clone size: once

CDR3 protein: CASSTGQGGRELFF
CDR3 DNA: TGTGCCAGTAGTACGGGACAGGGAGGCAGGGAGCTGTTTTTT
J gene: TRBJ2-2
V gene: TRBV19
D gene: TRBD1
clone size: few

CDR3 protein: CASSLGAVRGRLFF
CDR3 DNA: TGTGCCAGCAGTTTAGGGGCAGTCCGTGGAAGACTGTTTTTT
J gene: TRBJ1-4
V gene: TRBV28
D gene: -
clone size: -

CDR3 protein: CASSLEGWDEAFF
CDR3 DNA: TGCGCCAGCAGCTTGGAAGGCTGGGACGAAGCTTTCTTT
J gene: TRBJ1-1
V gene: TRBV5-1
D gene: -
clone size: -

CDR3 protein: CASSQAGGGDYEQYF
CDR3 DNA: TGTGCCAGCAGCCAAGCCGGGGGCGGAGACTACGAGCAGTACTTC
J gene: TRBJ2-7
V gene: TRBV4-2
D gene: -
clone size: -

CDR3 protein: CATLHHSYNEQFF
CDR3 DNA: TGTGCCACCTTACACCACTCCTACAATGAGCAGTTCTTC
J gene: TRBJ2-1
V gene: TRBV19
D gene: -
clone size: -

CDR3 protein: CASSWTGNEKLFF
CDR3 DNA: TGTGCCAGTAGCTGGACGGGGAATGAAAAACTGTTTTTT
J gene: TRBJ1-4
V gene: TRBV19
D gene: -
clone size: -

CDR3 protein: CAISADSLNTEAFF
CDR3 DNA: TGTGCCATCAGTGCGGACAGCTTGAACACTGAAGCTTTCTTT
J gene: TRBJ1-1
V gene: TRBV10-3
D gene: -
clone size: -

CDR3 protein: CASSLASGTTDTQYF
CDR3 DNA: TGCGCCAGCAGCTTGGCTAGCGGGACCACAGATACGCAGTATTTT
J gene: TRBJ2-3
V gene: TRBV5-1
D gene: TRBD2
clone size: -

CDR3 protein: CASSYSKTANQPQHF
CDR3 DNA: TGTGCCAGCAGTTACTCGAAGACAGCCAATCAGCCCCAGCATTTT
J gene: TRBJ1-5
V gene: TRBV6-5
D gene: -
clone size: few

CDR3 protein: CAIGRQGDYEQYF
CDR3 DNA: TGTGCCATCGGCCGACAGGGGGACTACGAGCAGTACTTC
J gene: TRBJ2-7
V gene: TRBV10-3
D gene: TRBD1
clone size: -

CDR3 protein: CASRRTSGTDTQYF
CDR3 DNA: TGTGCCAGCAGGCGGACTAGCGGCACAGATACGCAGTATTTT
J gene: TRBJ2-3
V gene: TRBV2
D gene: TRBD2
clone size: -

CDR3 protein: CASSQGTTYNEQFF
CDR3 DNA: TGTGCCAGCAGCCAGGGGACAACCTACAATGAGCAGTTCTTC
J gene: TRBJ2-1
V gene: TRBV6-1
D gene: -
clone size: -

CDR3 protein: CASRLRDRDPKNTEAFF
CDR3 DNA: TGTGCCAGCCGGCTACGGGACAGGGATCCGAAGAACACTGAAGCTTTCTTT
J gene: TRBJ1-1
V gene: TRBV19
D gene: TRBD1
clone size: -

CDR3 protein: CASSLVGGPYNEQFF
CDR3 DNA: TGTGCCAGCAGCTTGGTCGGGGGGCCATACAATGAGCAGTTCTTC
J gene: TRBJ2-1
V gene: TRBV5-4
D gene: -
clone size: -

CDR3 protein: CAARGESPYEQYF
CDR3 DNA: TGTGCCGCCCGTGGGGAGAGCCCCTACGAGCAGTACTTC
J gene: TRBJ2-7
V gene: TRBV10-3
D gene: -
clone size: -

CDR3 protein: CASSPQVLGSSGNTIYF
CDR3 DNA: TGTGCCAGCTCACCACAGGTGTTGGGTTCCTCTGGAAACACCATATATTTT
J gene: TRBJ1-3
V gene: TRBV18
D gene: -
clone size: -

CDR3 protein: CSRLGGDTQYF
CDR3 DNA: TGCAGTCGACTAGGGGGAGATACGCAGTATTTT
J gene: TRBJ2-3
V gene: TRBV20-1
D gene: -
clone size: -

CDR3 protein: CASSPPFVWNTEAFF
CDR3 DNA: TGTGCCAGCAGTCCCCCCTTCGTATGGAACACTGAAGCTTTCTTT
J gene: TRBJ1-1
V gene: TRBV6-6
D gene: -
clone size: -

CDR3 protein: CASSPRGSSPGELFF
CDR3 DNA: TGTGCCAGCAGCCCAAGGGGCTCCAGCCCCGGGGAGCTGTTTTTT
J gene: TRBJ2-2
V gene: TRBV11-3
D gene: -
clone size: -

CDR3 protein: CASSLALLANYNEQFF
CDR3 DNA: TGTGCCAGCAGCTTAGCGTTACTAGCGAACTACAATGAGCAGTTCTTC
J gene: TRBJ2-1
V gene: TRBV7-2
D gene: TRBD2
clone size: -

CDR3 protein: CASSFFFSGQPQHF
CDR3 DNA: TGTGCCAGCAGTTTTTTTTTCTCAGGTCAGCCCCAGCATTTT
J gene: TRBJ1-5
V gene: TRBV28
D gene: -
clone size: -

CDR3 protein: CASSHGGEKLFF
CDR3 DNA: TGTGCCAGCAGCCACGGCGGGGAAAAACTGTTTTTT
J gene: TRBJ1-4
V gene: TRBV6-5
D gene: -
clone size: -

CDR3 protein: CASSPSSSAGELFF
CDR3 DNA: TGTGCCAGCTCACCTTCCTCCAGCGCCGGGGAGCTGTTTTTT
J gene: TRBJ2-2
V gene: TRBV5-4
D gene: -
clone size: -

CDR3 protein: CASSFTDTQYF
CDR3 DNA: TGCGCCAGCAGCTTCACGGATACGCAGTATTTT
J gene: TRBJ2-3
V gene: TRBV5-1
D gene: -
clone size: -

CDR3 protein: CASSEANRGEAFF
CDR3 DNA: TGTGCCAGCAGTGAAGCGAACAGGGGGGAAGCTTTCTTT
J gene: TRBJ1-1
V gene: TRBV6-1
D gene: TRBD1
clone size: -

CDR3 protein: CASSPPGQNYEQYF
CDR3 DNA: TGCGCCAGCAGTCCTCCTGGACAGAACTACGAGCAGTACTTC
J gene: TRBJ2-7
V gene: TRBV4-1
D gene: -
clone size: -

CDR3 protein: CASNPQGMVVKNIQYF
CDR3 DNA: TGTGCCAGCAACCCGCAGGGGATGGTAGTCAAAAACATTCAGTACTTC
J gene: TRBJ2-4
V gene: TRBV28
D gene: -
clone size: -

CDR3 protein: CASSVEGDSNQPQHF
CDR3 DNA: TGTGCCAGCAGTGTAGAAGGCGATAGCAATCAGCCCCAGCATTTT
J gene: TRBJ1-5
V gene: TRBV6-1
D gene: -
clone size: -

CDR3 protein: CASSPFSSGNTIYF
CDR3 DNA: TGTGCCAGCTCACCGTTTAGCTCTGGAAACACCATATATTTT
J gene: TRBJ1-3
V gene: TRBV18
D gene: -
clone size: -

CDR3 protein: CASSFSETQYF
CDR3 DNA: TGTGCCAGCAGCTTCTCCGAGACCCAGTACTTC
J gene: TRBJ2-5
V gene: TRBV7-2
D gene: -
clone size: -

CDR3 protein: CASSLWGGQETQYF
CDR3 DNA: TGCGCCAGCAGCTTGTGGGGGGGGCAAGAGACCCAGTACTTC
J gene: TRBJ2-5
V gene: TRBV5-1
D gene: TRBD2
clone size: -

CDR3 protein: CAWSVRGNTGELFF
CDR3 DNA: TGTGCCTGGAGTGTACGCGGGAACACCGGGGAGCTGTTTTTT
J gene: TRBJ2-2
V gene: TRBV30
D gene: -
clone size: -

CDR3 protein: CASSPQGDSSYEQYF
CDR3 DNA: TGTGCCAGCTCACCGCAAGGGGACAGCTCCTACGAGCAGTACTTC
J gene: TRBJ2-7
V gene: TRBV18
D gene: TRBD1
clone size: few

CDR3 protein: CASSISIRDSGANVLTF
CDR3 DNA: TGTGCCAGCAGCATATCTATCCGGGACTCTGGGGCCAACGTCCTGACTTTC
J gene: TRBJ2-6
V gene: TRBV7-6
D gene: -
clone size: -

CDR3 protein: CASSNSGTDTQYF
CDR3 DNA: TGCGCCAGCAGTAATAGCGGCACAGATACGCAGTATTTT
J gene: TRBJ2-3
V gene: TRBV10-2
D gene: -
clone size: -

CDR3 protein: CASTSIGQGLGETQYF
CDR3 DNA: TGTGCCAGCACCTCAATAGGGCAGGGACTGGGAGAGACCCAGTACTTC
J gene: TRBJ2-5
V gene: TRBV2
D gene: -
clone size: -

CDR3 protein: CASSGSQSYNEQFF
CDR3 DNA: TGCGCCTCAAGCGGGAGTCAATCCTACAATGAGCAGTTCTTC
J gene: TRBJ2-1
V gene: TRBV5-1
D gene: TRBD2
clone size: -

CDR3 protein: CASTLYRARRGNEQFF
CDR3 DNA: TGTGCCAGCACTCTTTACAGGGCCCGGAGGGGCAATGAGCAGTTCTTC
J gene: TRBJ2-1
V gene: TRBV27
D gene: -
clone size: once

CDR3 protein: CASSHDVDTEAFF
CDR3 DNA: TGTGCCAGCAGCCATGACGTGGACACTGAAGCTTTCTTT
J gene: TRBJ1-1
V gene: TRBV27
D gene: -
clone size: once